This T cell receptor (beta chain) was recovered during a study of identical twins. Findings and caveats of the study: Compared with unrelated sharing, twin-shared out-of-frame alpha sequences had more low-probability sequences.

Each CDR3 protein gets one entry after TCRdb re-called the 5' RACE reads with MiXCR. The sample records 1,800,000 or so distinct CDR3 sequences, about 31% being singletons. A note on this clonotype: Its cognate antigen is unknown.

The sample was cord blood. This TCR came from a newborn girl in good health.

The CDR3 loop reads CASSFSPRQVQETQYF. As DNA, the CDR3 is TGTGCCAGCAGCTTTAGCCCGAGGCAAGTCCAAGAGACCCAGTACTTC. The chain employs TRBV7-9 and TRBJ2-5; no firm D call. The germline V gene has CDR1 SEHNR and CDR2 FQNEAQ (reference sequence). V lost 3 bases and J 1 base, leaving 15 bases between the germline ends. This CDR3 comprises 16 residues. Looking up the rest from reference TRBV7-9 and TRBJ2-5 gives the full variable domain: DTGVSQNPRHKITKRGQNVTFRCDPISEHNRLYWYRQTLGQGPEFLTYFQNEAQLEKSRLLSDRFSAERPKGSFSTLEIQRTEQGDSAMYLCASSFSPRQVQETQYFGPGTRLLVL.